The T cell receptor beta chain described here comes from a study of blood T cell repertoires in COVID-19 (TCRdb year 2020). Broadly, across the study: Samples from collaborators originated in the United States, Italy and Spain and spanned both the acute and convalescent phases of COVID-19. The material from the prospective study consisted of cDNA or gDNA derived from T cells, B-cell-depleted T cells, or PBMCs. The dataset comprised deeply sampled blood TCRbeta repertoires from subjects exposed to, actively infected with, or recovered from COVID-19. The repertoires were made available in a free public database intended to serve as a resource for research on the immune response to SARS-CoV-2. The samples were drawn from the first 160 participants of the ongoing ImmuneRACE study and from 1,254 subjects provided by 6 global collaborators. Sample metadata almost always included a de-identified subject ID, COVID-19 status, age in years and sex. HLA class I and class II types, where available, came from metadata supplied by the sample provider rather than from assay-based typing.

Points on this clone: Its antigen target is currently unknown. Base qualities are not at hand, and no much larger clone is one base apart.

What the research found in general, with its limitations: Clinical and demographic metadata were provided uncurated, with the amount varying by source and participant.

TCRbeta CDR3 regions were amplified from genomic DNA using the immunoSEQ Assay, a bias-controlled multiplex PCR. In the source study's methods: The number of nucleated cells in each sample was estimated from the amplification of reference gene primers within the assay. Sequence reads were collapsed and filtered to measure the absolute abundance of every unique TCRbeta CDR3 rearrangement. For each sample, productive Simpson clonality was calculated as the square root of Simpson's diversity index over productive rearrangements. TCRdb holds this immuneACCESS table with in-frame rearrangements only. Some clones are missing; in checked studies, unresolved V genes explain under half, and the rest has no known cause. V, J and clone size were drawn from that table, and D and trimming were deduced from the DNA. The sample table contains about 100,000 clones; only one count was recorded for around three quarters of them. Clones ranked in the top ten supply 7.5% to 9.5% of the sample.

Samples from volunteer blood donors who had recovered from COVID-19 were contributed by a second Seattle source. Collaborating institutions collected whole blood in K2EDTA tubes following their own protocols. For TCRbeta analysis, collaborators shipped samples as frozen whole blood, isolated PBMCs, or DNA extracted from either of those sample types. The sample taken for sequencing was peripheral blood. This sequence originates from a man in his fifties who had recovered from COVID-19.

This receptor carries the CDR3 CASSRAYEQYF. The DNA sequence is TGTGCCAGCAGCCGGGCCTACGAGCAGTACTTC. The rearranged segments are TRBV13 and TRBJ2-7; the D gene cannot be named for sure. The germline V gene encodes CDR1 PRHDT and CDR2 FYEKMQ (reference sequence). V is shortened by 5 bases, J by 2 bases, and the region joining them spans 4 bases. Counted from cysteine to phenylalanine, this CDR3 has 11 amino acids. Solely the CDR3 DNA is kept, with 33 bases framed from the first base.